This T cell receptor (beta chain) is from a study of cytomegalovirus exposure and HLA in healthy donors. PCR employed 60 Vbeta and 13 Jbeta primers. Generated by immunoSEQ multiplex PCR, the TCRdb table keeps only in-frame clones and is missing some. The repertoire includes 95,000 or so clones, 60% to 80% of them detected once, and about 15% sits in the top ten. Germline values: CDR1 LNHDA, CDR2 SQIVND (reference sequence). Trimming cost V 5 bases and J 3 bases, with 13 bases left between them. The CDR3 is 15 amino acids. Whole-study results and caveats: The sole available immune exposure information was CMV serostatus. Analysis was performed later, and it showed HLA-associated TCR beta chains to be more clonally expanded than equally common others. Excluded: some indistinguishable V segments such as TRBV6-2 and TRBV6-3. TCR beta V- and J-gene trimming, according to a later analysis, was linked to a missense DCLRE1C variant.

Turning to this clone: Its specificity is not known.

Sample: PBMCs. This sequence was found in a woman between 45 and 65 years old in good health and CMV-seropositive. The V call is TRBV19, the J call TRBJ2-2, with a tentative D call TRBD1 (7 bases). In nucleotides, the CDR3 is TGTGCCAGTAGTCCCGGGGGACAGTACACCGGGGAGCTGTTTTTT. Its translation is CASSPGGQYTGELFF.